Listed below are T cell receptor beta chains from one sample, sequenced in a study of shared clonotypes between healthy human individuals. TCRdb's copy holds only in-frame clones and misses some; the assay was immunoSEQ multiplex PCR. This table has 2 million to 2.5 million clones, approximately 90% appearing once. The source material was naive CD4+ T cells from PBMCs. Receptor source: a man between 18 and 29 years old in good health. Some clones in this sample may be carry-over from other donors' samples. Each CDR3 is given with its conserved first and last residue. A D gene is named only where the DNA matches it firmly. Some rows mark clone size as missing; the rest say once, few, many or name a class of expanded clone.

clone_size,j_call,v_call,d_call,cdr3_nt,cdr3_aa
-,TRBJ2-1,TRBV11-3,TRBD2,TGTGCCAGCAGCTTGGAGGGGACTAGCGGCTACAATGAGCAGTTCTTC,CASSLEGTSGYNEQFF
-,TRBJ2-3,TRBV29-1,-,TGCAGCGTCGCATGGTGGAGCACAGATACGCAGTATTTT,CSVAWWSTDTQYF
once,TRBJ1-5,TRBV28,-,TGTGCCAGCAGTTTAAGTAGAGCGGTCAAGGGAGGCAATCAGCCCCAGCATTTT,CASSLSRAVKGGNQPQHF
-,TRBJ2-5,TRBV28,TRBD1,TGTGCCAGCAGGATACAGGGGGAAGAGACCCAGTACTTC,CASRIQGEETQYF
-,TRBJ2-7,TRBV4-1,TRBD2,TGCGCCAGCAGCCAACTCCTAGCGGGGATCACCACCTACGAGCAGTACTTC,CASSQLLAGITTYEQYF
-,TRBJ2-2,TRBV11-1,-,TGTGCCAGCAGCTTGCAACTAGTAGGCACCGGGGAGCTGTTTTTT,CASSLQLVGTGELFF
-,TRBJ1-2,TRBV2,TRBD1,TGTGCCAGCAGTGGGACAGGGGGTGCTAACTATGGCTACACCTTC,CASSGTGGANYGYTF
-,TRBJ2-1,TRBV5-5,-,TGTGCCAGCAGCTTAACAGGGTTGGACAATGAGCAGTTCTTC,CASSLTGLDNEQFF
once,TRBJ1-1,TRBV6-5,-,TGTGCCAGCAGTTACTCTAGGGTGTCTGAAGCTTTCTTT,CASSYSRVSEAFF
-,TRBJ1-2,TRBV7-9,-,TGTGCCAGCAGCTTAGAAAGTATGTCGATTACCACCTTC,CASSLESMSITTF
-,TRBJ2-6,TRBV19,TRBD1,TGTGCCAGTAGTATGGACAGGGGGCCTGGGGCCAACGTCCTGACTTTC,CASSMDRGPGANVLTF
-,TRBJ2-5,TRBV7-8,TRBD1,TGTGCCAGCAGCCCACGGACAGGGGGGCAAGAGACCCAGTACTTC,CASSPRTGGQETQYF
-,TRBJ1-2,TRBV27,-,TGTGCCAGCAGCCACAATCCCCACAGAGAGGTATGGGGAGGCTACACCTTC,CASSHNPHREVWGGYTF
few,TRBJ1-5,TRBV30,TRBD1,TGTGCCTGGAGTGCAGGGGGAATCAATCAGCCCCAGCATTTT,CAWSAGGINQPQHF
-,TRBJ1-1,TRBV2,-,TGTGCCAGCAGGGAAAGTAGGGGAATGAACACTGAAGCTTTCTTT,CASRESRGMNTEAFF
-,TRBJ1-5,TRBV6-1,-,TGTGCCAGCAGTGAAGGGACTAGCAATCAGCCCCAGCATTTT,CASSEGTSNQPQHF
-,TRBJ2-1,TRBV6-5,-,TGTGCCAGCAGTTACCGACAGATACATGAGCAGTTCTTC,CASSYRQIHEQFF
-,TRBJ1-5,TRBV7-2,-,TGTGCCAGCAGCGCTCTATATAGCAATCAGCCCCAGCATTTT,CASSALYSNQPQHF
-,TRBJ1-1,TRBV7-3,-,TGTGCCAGCAGCACGACAGCCGAACACACTGAAGCTTTCTTT,CASSTTAEHTEAFF
-,TRBJ2-1,TRBV9,TRBD1,TGTGCCAGCAGCGCCCGGGGAGTGACAGGGGTCGGTGAGCAGTTCTTC,CASSARGVTGVGEQFF
few,TRBJ1-1,TRBV4-1,-,TGCGCCAGCAGCCAAAGAATGAACACTGAAGCTTTCTTT,CASSQRMNTEAFF
-,TRBJ2-2,TRBV11-2,-,TGTGCCAGCAGCCCCAGCTTCGTCCAGCGGCTGTTTTTT,CASSPSFVQRLFF
-,TRBJ2-3,TRBV11-2,-,TGTGCCAGCAGCTTTCGCCCAGTCGGTACAGATACGCAGTATTTT,CASSFRPVGTDTQYF
-,TRBJ1-3,TRBV11-2,-,TGTGCCAGCAGCTTAACTTGGAGCTCTGGAAACACCATATATTTT,CASSLTWSSGNTIYF
few,TRBJ1-1,TRBV4-1,-,TGCGCCAGCAGCCAAGCACCCTCGGTGGCTGAAGCTTTCTTT,CASSQAPSVAEAFF
-,TRBJ2-7,TRBV25-1,TRBD2,TGTGCCAGCAGTGACCGGGAGGGCCTCCTCGAGCAGTACTTC,CASSDREGLLEQYF
-,TRBJ1-5,TRBV6-5,-,TGTGCCAGCAGGGATGCTTGGACCCAGCATTTT,CASRDAWTQHF
-,TRBJ2-1,TRBV7-9,TRBD1,TGTGCCAGCAGCTTAGGCGGACAGGGCGTCGGCAATGAGCAGTTCTTC,CASSLGGQGVGNEQFF
-,TRBJ2-2,TRBV11-1,-,TGTGCCAGCAGCTTATCAGGCGGGGAGCTGTTTTTT,CASSLSGGELFF
-,TRBJ1-5,TRBV7-2,-,TGTGCCAGCAGCTTCAGTAACAGCAATCAGCCCCAGCATTTT,CASSFSNSNQPQHF
-,TRBJ1-2,TRBV7-9,-,TGTGCCAGCAGCCCGGCCAGGGTTAACTATGGCTACACCTTC,CASSPARVNYGYTF
-,TRBJ2-5,TRBV7-2,-,TGTGCCAGCAGCTTAGGATGGGGTTTCGAGACCCAGTACTTC,CASSLGWGFETQYF
once,TRBJ1-4,TRBV25-1,-,TGTGCCAGCAGTGAATCGGGTTCTCGGGAAAAACTGTTTTTT,CASSESGSREKLFF
-,TRBJ2-5,TRBV19,TRBD1,TGTGCCAGTAGTTTCTACACCGGGACAGGGGACGAGACCCAGTACTTC,CASSFYTGTGDETQYF
-,TRBJ1-2,TRBV6-6,-,TGTGCCAGCAGTTCCCTAACTTCGACAGGCTATGGCTACACCTTC,CASSSLTSTGYGYTF
few,TRBJ1-4,TRBV9,-,TGTGCCAGCAGCCCCCTAGGGGAATTCGACAATGAAAAACTGTTTTTT,CASSPLGEFDNEKLFF
-,TRBJ2-4,TRBV6-5,-,TGTGCCAGCAAGGAGAGATCCAAAAACATTCAGTACTTC,CASKERSKNIQYF
-,TRBJ2-7,TRBV18,-,TGTGCCAGCTCACCGGCCCAGGCTTACGAGCAGTACTTC,CASSPAQAYEQYF
-,TRBJ1-1,TRBV18,-,TGTGCCAGCTCGGAAGGGGGGGAAACTGAAGCTTTCTTT,CASSEGGETEAFF
-,TRBJ2-5,TRBV7-8,-,TGTGCCAGCAGCGAAGGTACCCAAGAGACCCAGTACTTC,CASSEGTQETQYF
-,TRBJ2-2,TRBV11-2,TRBD2,TGTGCCAGCAGCTTAGATCGGGGGGGTAGACTGTTTTTT,CASSLDRGGRLFF
-,TRBJ1-1,TRBV18,-,TGTGCCAGCTCACCTGGGCGAGACACTGAAGCTTTCTTT,CASSPGRDTEAFF
-,TRBJ2-7,TRBV6-1,-,TGTGCCAGCAGTGAGAGGACCAGCCCCTACGAGCAGTACTTC,CASSERTSPYEQYF
-,TRBJ1-3,TRBV10-3,-,TGTGCCACCCAGACACAGATGAGCTCTGGAAACACCATATATTTT,CATQTQMSSGNTIYF
once,TRBJ1-1,TRBV7-8,-,TGTGCCAGCAGCCGATGGGAGGGTAGCACTGAAGCTTTCTTT,CASSRWEGSTEAFF
-,TRBJ2-3,TRBV5-1,TRBD1,TGCGCCAGCAGCTTAGGCCGGGACAGGGCAGCAGATACGCAGTATTTT,CASSLGRDRAADTQYF
-,TRBJ1-2,TRBV28,-,TGTGCCAGCAGTTTAGGGACGACCTATGGCTACACCTTC,CASSLGTTYGYTF